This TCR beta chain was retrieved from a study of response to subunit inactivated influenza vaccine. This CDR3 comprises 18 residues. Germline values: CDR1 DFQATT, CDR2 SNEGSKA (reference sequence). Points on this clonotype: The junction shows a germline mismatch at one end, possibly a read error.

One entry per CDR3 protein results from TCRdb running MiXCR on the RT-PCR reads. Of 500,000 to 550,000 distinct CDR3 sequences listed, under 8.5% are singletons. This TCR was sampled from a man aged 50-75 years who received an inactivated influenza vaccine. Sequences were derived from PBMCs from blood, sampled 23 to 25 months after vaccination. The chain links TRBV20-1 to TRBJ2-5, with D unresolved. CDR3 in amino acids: CCARDPGRWQFTEETQYF. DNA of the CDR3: TGCTGTGCTAGGGATCCGGGCCGCTGGCAATTCACGGAAGAGACCCAGTACTTC.